This T cell receptor beta chain was found in a study of T cell responses to AZD1222 COVID-19 vaccine. This table comes from immunoSEQ multiplex PCR, and its TCRdb copy is limited to in-frame clones, with some not included. Of around 150,000 clones listed, 90% are singletons. The germline gives CDR1 ENHRY, CDR2 SYGVKD. The V end was cut by 0 bases, the J end by 6 bases, with 12 bases between. The CDR3 runs 14 residues. The sample in question was peripheral blood, obtained on day 0 of AZD1222 vaccination. The chain carries TRBV10-3 and TRBJ2-7, with D unclear. The source is an adult in good health. The CDR3 DNA reads as TGTGCCATCAGTGAGTCTCCCGGGCAGGCCGAGCAGTACTTC. It specifies CAISESPGQAEQYF.